This paragraph covers one TCR beta chain sequence. This clonotype was observed a few times. No antigen is known for it. Base-call qualities are not available, and no considerably larger clone is one nucleotide away. The sample comes from a study of T-cell memory formation after mild COVID-19 (dated by TCRdb to about 2021). With regard to the full study: Most TCR sequence clusters were specific to one of the two donors. Longitudinal TCRalpha and TCRbeta repertoire sequencing tracked T-cell clones expanding and contracting after mild COVID-19 in a couple of donors. The cohort comprised two young, previously healthy adult volunteers, one female and one male. Results the study describes overall, beyond this receptor: Some responding clones were detected in pre-infection memory, suggesting pre-existing cross-reactive memory T cells joined the SARS-CoV-2 response. Contracting CD4+ clones were located mainly in the CM and EM memory subsets, whereas CD8+ clones were found to be enriched in EMRA. Only two mild cases were covered in the study, and larger cohorts including severe cases with pre-infection samples were considered necessary. Balanced CD4/CD8 phenotypes were observed for clones contracting from day 15 to 85, whereas a bias towards CD4+ was observed for a second wave of clones expanding from day 15 to 37. The second-wave clones that peaked on day 37 were not confirmed to be SARS-CoV-2 specific.

From a lookup of the germline V gene (reference sequence), CDR1 and CDR2 are MNHEY and SMNVEV. The CDR3, from cysteine to phenylalanine, totals 15 residues. This entry keeps only the CDR3 DNA: 45 bases, framed from base 1. At the junction V is shortened by 5 bases and J by 3 bases, with 11 bases in between. The sequencing machine was an Illumina NovaSeq 6000. TCRalpha and TCRbeta cDNA libraries were built by 5'RACE with constant-segment primers, adding sample barcodes and unique molecular identifiers. RNA was extracted from every sample with Trizol reagent. Libraries were amplified in two PCR steps, with a second sample barcode and Illumina TruSeq adapters added in the second step. Sequencing of libraries was performed on an Illumina NovaSeq with 2 x 150 bp paired-end reads. The authors' analysis ran thus. Demultiplexing of reads and collapsing into UMI-guided consensus sequences were performed with migec v1.2.7. With mixcr v2.1.11, UMI consensuses were aligned to TRA and TRB V and J templates and assembled into clonotypes. A clonotype was counted as expanded or contracted only if both edgeR and NoisET called the change significant, with noise models trained on biological replicates. For edgeR calls, the thresholds were a false discovery rate-adjusted p below 0.01 and a log2 fold-change of 1. PCA with hierarchical clustering of max-normalized trajectories of the 1000 most abundant clonotypes was used as exploratory dynamics analysis. Separately sequenced CD4+ and CD8+ repertoires were used to assign a CD4 or CD8 phenotype to each responding clone. TCRdb reran the public reads through fastp at Q25 and MiXCR, keeping productive beta chains. Under each unique CDR3 protein, matching rows form one entry showing the most common genes and DNA. These V and J calls originate from TCRdb's pipeline instead of the authors' own analysis. The sample table shows 80,000 to 95,000 distinct CDR3 sequences, and more than 20% are seen once. The ten largest clones represent less than 55% of the sample.

Ficoll-Paque density gradient centrifugation was the method used to isolate PBMCs. The rearranged chain carries TRBV27 and TRBJ2-6; a confident D gene designation cannot be given. The sequencing sample was made of PBMCs or a T cell subset sorted from them (not recorded which). This clonotype originated in a young man who had mild COVID-19 (a few samples of this study predate the infection). The sample titles of this study are shuffled in the database, so cell type and time point are left out; the donor was told from shared clones. CDR3 protein: CASSPGSSGANVLTF. The DNA sequence is TGTGCCAGCAGTCCAGGTTCCAGTGGGGCCAACGTCCTGACTTTC.